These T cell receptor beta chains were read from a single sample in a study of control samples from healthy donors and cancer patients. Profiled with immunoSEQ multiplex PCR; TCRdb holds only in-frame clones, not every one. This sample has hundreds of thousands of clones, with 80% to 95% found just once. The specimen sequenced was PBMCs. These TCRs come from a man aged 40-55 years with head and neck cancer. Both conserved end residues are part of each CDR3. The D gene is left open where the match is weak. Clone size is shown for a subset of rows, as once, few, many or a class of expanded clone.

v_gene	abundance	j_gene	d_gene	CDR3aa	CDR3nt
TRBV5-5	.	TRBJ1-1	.	CASSLVGEVTEAFF	TGTGCCAGCAGCTTGGTTGGGGAGGTGACTGAAGCTTTCTTT
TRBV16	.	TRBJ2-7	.	CASSQISGGSEQYF	TGTGCCAGCAGCCAGATCTCAGGTGGGAGCGAGCAGTACTTC
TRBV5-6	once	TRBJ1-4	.	CASSLAGENGATNEKLFF	TGTGCCAGCAGCCTCGCCGGGGAAAACGGTGCAACTAATGAAAAACTGTTTTTT
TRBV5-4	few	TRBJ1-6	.	CASSLAGISPLHF	TGTGCCAGCAGCTTGGCGGGGATATCACCCCTCCACTTT
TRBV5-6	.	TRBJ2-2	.	CASSHQDSGELFF	TGTGCCAGCAGCCACCAGGATTCCGGGGAGCTGTTTTTT
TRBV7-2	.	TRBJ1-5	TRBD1	CASSSGQGFQPQHF	TGTGCCAGCAGCTCGGGACAGGGGTTTCAGCCCCAGCATTTT
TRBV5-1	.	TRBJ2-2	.	CASSPLSGGFRTGELFF	TGCGCCAGCAGCCCACTCTCTGGGGGGTTTCGGACCGGGGAGCTGTTTTTT
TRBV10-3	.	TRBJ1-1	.	CAISEPSLGGTMNTEAFF	TGTGCCATCAGTGAGCCTAGTTTGGGGGGGACAATGAACACTGAAGCTTTCTTT
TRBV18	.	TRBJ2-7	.	CASSPGAAASEQYF	TGTGCCAGCTCACCAGGGGCTGCCGCCTCTGAGCAGTACTTC
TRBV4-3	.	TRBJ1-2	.	CASSPLAGMGYGYTF	TGCGCCAGCAGCCCCCTGGCGGGGATGGGCTATGGCTACACCTTC
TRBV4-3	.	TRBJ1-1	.	CASSPSQNTEAFF	TGCGCCAGCAGCCCCAGTCAGAACACTGAAGCTTTCTTT
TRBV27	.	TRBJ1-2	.	CASSTGHAAGYTF	TGTGCCAGCAGCACCGGCCACGCCGCTGGCTACACCTTC
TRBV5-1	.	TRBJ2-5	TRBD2	CASRLREGETQYF	TGCGCCAGCAGATTGAGGGAGGGGGAGACCCAGTACTTC
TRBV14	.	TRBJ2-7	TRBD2	CASSPAIGLAGLYEQYF	TGTGCCAGCAGCCCTGCTATTGGACTAGCGGGGTTGTACGAGCAGTACTTC
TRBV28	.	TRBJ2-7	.	CASNAGARYEQYF	TGTGCCAGCAATGCGGGGGCTAGGTACGAGCAGTACTTC
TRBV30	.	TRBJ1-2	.	CAWGQDNYGYTF	TGTGCCTGGGGTCAGGACAACTATGGCTACACCTTC
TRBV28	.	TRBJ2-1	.	CASSSPTTPSSYNEQFF	TGTGCCAGCAGTTCCCCGACTACGCCCAGCTCCTACAATGAGCAGTTCTTC
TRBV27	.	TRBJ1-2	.	CASRTRAEDVYGYTF	TGTGCCAGCAGGACCCGAGCGGAGGACGTCTATGGCTACACCTTC
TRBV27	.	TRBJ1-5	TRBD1	CASRSQGVGNQPQHF	TGTGCCAGCAGAAGTCAGGGGGTAGGCAATCAGCCCCAGCATTTT
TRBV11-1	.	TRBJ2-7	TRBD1	CASSPPGQGFYEQYF	TGTGCCAGCAGCCCCCCGGGACAGGGGTTCTACGAGCAGTACTTC
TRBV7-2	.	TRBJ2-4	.	CASSLVRESKTKNIQYF	TGTGCCAGCAGCTTGGTCAGGGAATCAAAAACCAAAAACATTCAGTACTTC
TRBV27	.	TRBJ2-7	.	CASSLSSTTYEQYF	TGTGCCAGCAGTTTATCATCCACGACCTACGAGCAGTACTTC
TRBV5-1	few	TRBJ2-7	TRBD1	CASSIRNTGVNEQYF	TGCGCCAGCAGCATCCGTAATACAGGGGTCAACGAGCAGTACTTC
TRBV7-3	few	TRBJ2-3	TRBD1	CASSSGQGQSGYTQYF	TGTGCCAGCAGCTCCGGACAGGGGCAATCCGGATATACGCAGTATTTT
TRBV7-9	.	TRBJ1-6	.	CASSLQLTVDNSPLHF	TGTGCCAGCAGCCTCCAGCTGACAGTGGATAATTCACCCCTCCACTTT
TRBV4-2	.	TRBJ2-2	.	CASSQEEGELFF	TGTGCCAGCAGCCAGGAAGAAGGGGAGCTGTTTTTT
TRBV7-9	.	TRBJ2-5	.	CASSGGPQETQYF	TGTGCCAGCAGCGGGGGCCCGCAAGAGACCCAGTACTTC
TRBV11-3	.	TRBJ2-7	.	CASSLGLTYEQYF	TGTGCCAGCAGCTTGGGTCTCACCTACGAGCAGTACTTC
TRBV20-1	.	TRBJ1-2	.	CSAYERGYTF	TGCAGTGCGTATGAACGGGGCTACACCTTC
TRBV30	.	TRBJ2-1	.	CAWSVREGEQFF	TGTGCCTGGAGTGTACGGGAAGGGGAGCAGTTCTTC
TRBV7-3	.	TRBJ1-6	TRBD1	CASSLTGGEGSPLHF	TGTGCCAGCAGCTTAACAGGGGGCGAAGGTTCACCCCTCCACTTT
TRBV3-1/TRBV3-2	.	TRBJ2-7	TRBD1	CASSQNRGRSYEQYF	TGTGCCAGCAGCCAGAACAGGGGGCGGTCCTACGAGCAGTACTTC
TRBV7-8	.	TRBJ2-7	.	CATQRLRYEQYF	TGTGCCACTCAGCGGTTACGCTACGAGCAGTACTTC
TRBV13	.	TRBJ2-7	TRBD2	CASSILSGGSYEQYF	TGTGCCAGCAGCATACTTAGCGGGGGGTCCTACGAGCAGTACTTC
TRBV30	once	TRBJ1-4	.	CAWRARDIEKLFF	TGTGCCTGGAGAGCCCGGGACATTGAAAAACTGTTTTTT
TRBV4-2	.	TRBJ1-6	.	CASSQAGASSYNSPLHF	TGTGCCAGCAGCCAAGCTGGGGCCAGCTCCTATAATTCACCCCTCCACTTT
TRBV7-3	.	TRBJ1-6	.	CASSLYGGGYNSPLHF	TGTGCCAGCAGCTTATATGGGGGCGGATATAATTCACCCCTCCACTTT
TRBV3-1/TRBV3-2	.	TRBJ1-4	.	CASSQVRGEKLFF	TGTGCCAGCAGCCAGGTGCGGGGTGAAAAACTGTTTTTT
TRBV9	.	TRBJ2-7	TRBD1	CASSGTGGYEQYF	TGTGCCAGCAGCGGGACAGGGGGCTACGAGCAGTACTTC
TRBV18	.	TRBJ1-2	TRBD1	CASSPLRDSHGYTF	TGTGCCAGCTCACCACTCCGGGACAGTCATGGCTACACCTTC
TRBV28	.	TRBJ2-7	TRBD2	CASSLHSGKSSYEQYF	TGTGCCAGCAGTCTCCATAGCGGGAAGAGCTCCTACGAGCAGTACTTC
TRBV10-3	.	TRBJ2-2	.	CAARGLDTGELFF	TGTGCTGCTCGGGGCCTTGACACCGGGGAGCTGTTTTTT
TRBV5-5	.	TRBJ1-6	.	CASSGLWEKNSPLHF	TGTGCCAGCAGCGGTCTTTGGGAGAAGAATTCACCCCTCCACTTT
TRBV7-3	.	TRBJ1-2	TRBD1	CASSPGTDSNYGYTF	TGTGCCAGCAGCCCCGGGACAGACTCTAACTATGGCTACACCTTC
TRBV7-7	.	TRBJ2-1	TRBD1	CASSLGQTGLDEQFF	TGTGCTAGCAGCTTGGGACAGACAGGGTTAGATGAGCAGTTCTTC
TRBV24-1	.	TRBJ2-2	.	CATRALSGGELFF	TGTGCCACCAGAGCCCTTTCGGGCGGGGAGCTGTTTTTT
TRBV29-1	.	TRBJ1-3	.	CSVESGNTIYF	TGCAGCGTTGAATCTGGAAACACCATATATTTT
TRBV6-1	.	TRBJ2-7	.	CASSVGPFYEQYF	TGTGCCAGCAGTGTCGGGCCATTCTACGAGCAGTACTTC
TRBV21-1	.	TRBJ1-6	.	CASSKILGIQPYNSPLHF	TGTGCCAGCAGCAAAATATTGGGGATCCAGCCTTATAATTCACCCCTCCACTTT
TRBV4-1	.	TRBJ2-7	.	CASSQPEKGVYEQYF	TGCGCCAGCAGCCAACCCGAGAAGGGTGTCTACGAGCAGTACTTC